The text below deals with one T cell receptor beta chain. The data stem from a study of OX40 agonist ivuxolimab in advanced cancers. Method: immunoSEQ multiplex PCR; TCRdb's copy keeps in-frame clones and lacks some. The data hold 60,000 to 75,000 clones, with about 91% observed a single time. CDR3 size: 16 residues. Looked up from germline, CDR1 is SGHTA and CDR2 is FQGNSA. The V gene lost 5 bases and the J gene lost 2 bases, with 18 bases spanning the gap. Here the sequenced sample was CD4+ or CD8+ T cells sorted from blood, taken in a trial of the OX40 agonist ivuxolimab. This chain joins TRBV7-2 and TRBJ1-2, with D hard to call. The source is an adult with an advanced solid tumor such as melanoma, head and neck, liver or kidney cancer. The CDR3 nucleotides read TGTGCCAGCAGCCCTAGAGACACCTGGGGAAACTATGGCTACACCTTC. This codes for CASSPRDTWGNYGYTF.